These 32 T cell receptor beta chains share one sample of origin, sequenced in a study of blood T cell repertoires in COVID-19. Clones were read by immunoSEQ multiplex PCR, and TCRdb kept only the in-frame ones, dropping some. In the table there are 230,000 or so clones, about four fifths of which are singletons. Sample: peripheral blood. Receptors were obtained from a man aged 40-49 years with active or convalescent COVID-19.

The chain is built from TRBV4-1 and TRBJ2-1; 8 nucleotides match TRBD1. Germline V gives CDR1 MGHRA, CDR2 YSYEKL. This CDR3 has 16 residues. The trim removed 0 bases at V and 6 bases at J, leaving 7 bases unmatched. The CDR3 spells CASSQEGRGRGNEQFF. The CDR3 DNA is TGCGCCAGCAGCCAAGAGGGCAGGGGGCGAGGCAATGAGCAGTTCTTC.

V and J are TRBV11-2 and TRBJ2-7; TRBD1 matches at 7 bases. V lost 7 bases and J lost 3; bases outside the gene matches: 9. The CDR3 totals 14 residues. The germline CDR1 and CDR2 sequences are SGHAT and FQNNGV. CDR3 in amino acids: CASTSQTGYYEQYF. The CDR3 coding sequence is TGTGCCAGCACTTCCCAGACAGGGTACTACGAGCAGTACTTC.

This chain links TRBV11-3 with TRBJ2-1, with 12 bases identical to TRBD1. This CDR3 has 15 residues. V lost 4 bases and J lost 14; bases outside the gene matches: 12. Germline lookup yields CDR1 SGHNT and CDR2 YENEEA. This chain's CDR3 is CASSSRDRGLDGEFF. The CDR3 DNA is TGTGCCAGCAGCTCCCGGGACAGGGGGCTAGATGGAGAGTTCTTC.

V gene TRBV7-8 combines with J gene TRBJ2-3; no clear D. V lost 5 bases, J lost 5 bases, and 11 bases lay in between. The CDR3 contains 13 residues. Germline V gene data show CDR1 as SGHVS and CDR2 as FQNEAQ. The CDR3 reads CASSARRGDTQYF. CDR3 nucleotide sequence: TGTGCCAGCAGCGCTCGACGCGGAGATACGCAGTATTTT.

The genes are TRBV27 and TRBJ2-5; D not certain. V was trimmed by 4 bases and J by 1 base, leaving 7 bases between them. There are 13 residues in the CDR3. Germline V CDR1 and CDR2: MNHEY, SMNVEV (reference sequence). CDR3 nucleotides: TGTGCCAGCAGTTCCCAGGCCCAAGAGACCCAGTACTTC. Translation: CASSSQAQETQYF.

The sample holds one count of this clone. CDR3 amino acids: CASSLGPAGVGNEQFF. The CDR3 DNA is TGCGCCAGCAGCTTAGGACCTGCGGGAGTTGGCAATGAGCAGTTCTTC. The chain uses TRBV5-1 and TRBJ2-1, with 7 bases matching TRBD2. J was trimmed by 6 bases and V by 2 bases; bases with no gene match: 11. This CDR3 contains 16 residues. The germline V gene has CDR1 SGHRS and CDR2 YFSETQ.

This chain uses TRBV7-2 with TRBJ2-7, with TRBD1 matching over 8 bases. Germline loops: CDR1 SGHTA, CDR2 FQGNSA. The CDR3 sequence is 14 residues long. The trim removed 4 bases at V and 6 bases at J, leaving 8 bases unmatched. CDR3 nucleotide sequence: TGTGCCAGCAGCTCGGGACAGGACATTGCCGAGCAGTACTTC. Protein: CASSSGQDIAEQYF.

V usage is TRBV27 and J usage is TRBJ2-1; the D is unclear. The V end was cut by 3 bases, the J end by 8 bases, with 14 bases between. From germline, CDR1 is MNHEY and CDR2 SMNVEV (reference sequence). This CDR3 has 14 amino acids. CDR3 region: CASSFLSTVHEQFF. The CDR3 region has the DNA TGTGCCAGCAGTTTTCTTAGTACGGTGCATGAGCAGTTCTTC.

The rearrangement links TRBV12-3 or TRBV12-4 to TRBJ2-4; no firm D call. Trimming removed 8 bases from V and 1 base from J, with 9 bases in between. The CDR3 is 13 residues long. The CDR3 DNA follows: TGTGCCAGCTCGAGGTTTGCCAAAAACATTCAGTACTTC. Encoded protein: CASSRFAKNIQYF.

The CDR3 DNA sequence: TGTGCCTGGAGTGTATCCAGGGGAGGGGGCTACACCTTC. It codes for CAWSVSRGGGYTF. The rearrangement joins TRBV30 to TRBJ1-2, with a tentative D call TRBD1 (6 bases). The CDR3 runs to 13 residues. Germline V gives CDR1 GTSNPN, CDR2 SVGIG (reference sequence). V dropped 0 bases and J dropped 8 bases, with 13 bases sitting between them.

This clone was seen more than once but under ten times. The chain joins TRBV6-5 to TRBJ2-1; TRBD1 aligns across 7 bases. Trimming at V came to 6 bases and at J to 8 bases, leaving 7 bases not matched to a gene. Germline V gene lookup returns CDR1 MNHEY and CDR2 SVGAGI. The CDR3 contains 13 residues. Written as DNA, the CDR3 is TGTGCCAGCAGAACAGGGGTCTGGGATGAGCAGTTCTTC. Its translation: CASRTGVWDEQFF.

The rearrangement uses TRBV24-1 and TRBJ2-3; D is perhaps TRBD1 (6 bases). The V end was cut by 5 bases, the J end by 2 bases, with 10 bases between. In germline, CDR1 is KGHDR, CDR2 SFDVKD. The CDR3 totals 14 residues. The CDR3 sequence is CATSAGHPTDTQYF. CDR3 sequence (DNA): TGTGCCACCAGTGCGGGACACCCCACAGATACGCAGTATTTT.

This clone was detected only a few times. The chain couples TRBV11-2 to TRBJ2-3; D call uncertain. Trimming stripped 3 bases from V and 1 base from J, with 11 bases between. In germline, CDR1 is SGHAT, CDR2 FQNNGV. The CDR3 totals 15 residues. For the CDR3, the DNA is TGTGCCAGCAGCTTTGCCAGCGCAGGCACAGATACGCAGTATTTT. Translated: CASSFASAGTDTQYF. The complete variable domain, with remaining parts taken from reference TRBV11-2 and TRBJ2-3, reads EAGVAQSPRYKIIEKRQSVAFWCNPISGHATLYWYQQILGQGPKLLIQFQNNGVVDDSQLPKDRFSAERLKGVDSTLKIQPAKLEDSAVYLCASSFASAGTDTQYFGPGTRLTVL.

The chain has TRBV25-1 and TRBJ2-1; 7 bases are shared with TRBD2. Germline V gene lookup returns CDR1 MGHDK and CDR2 SYGVNS. The CDR3 totals 17 residues. The trim removed 6 bases at V and 1 base at J, leaving 12 bases unmatched. The DNA of the CDR3 is TGTGCCAGCAGGTCGGCGGGAGCAGTAGGGTCCTACAATGAGCAGTTCTTC. It translates to CASRSAGAVGSYNEQFF.

CDR3 nucleotide sequence: TGCGCCAGCAGCCTCAGGTGGAGGGACACTGAAGCTTTCTTT. As protein: CASSLRWRDTEAFF. The rearrangement links TRBV4-1 to TRBJ1-1; D gene unclear. The length of the CDR3 is 14 residues. V was shortened by 4 bases and J by 3 bases, with 12 bases between the two germline ends. Per germline, CDR1 MGHRA and CDR2 YSYEKL.

This clone was detected once. V is TRBV2 and J is TRBJ1-1, with no clear D. Germline V CDR1 and CDR2: SNHLY, FYNNEI. Trimming removed 5 bases from V and 2 bases from J, with 9 bases in between. This CDR3 has 13 residues. This CDR3 reads CASSYRVNTEAFF. The CDR3 DNA reads TGTGCCAGCAGTTACAGAGTTAACACTGAAGCTTTCTTT.

The chain combines TRBV7-3 with TRBJ2-3, with D possibly being TRBD1 (7 bases). There are 17 residues in the CDR3. V dropped 2 bases and J dropped 1 base, with 16 bases sitting between them. Germline loops: CDR1 SGHTA, CDR2 FQGTGA. The chain's CDR3 is CASSLQTGPGGTDTQYF. CDR3 sequence (DNA): TGTGCCAGCAGCTTACAGACAGGGCCGGGAGGCACAGATACGCAGTATTTT.

V and J are TRBV11-3 and TRBJ2-1; 8 nucleotides match TRBD2. V lost 7 bases to trimming and J lost 4 bases; unmatched junction nucleotides: 12. CDR3 size: 16 residues. Germline lookup yields CDR1 SGHNT and CDR2 YENEEA. CDR3 residues: CASTFPSGGVYNEQFF. CDR3 DNA sequence: TGTGCCAGCACCTTTCCAAGCGGGGGCGTATACAATGAGCAGTTCTTC.

The chain carries TRBV10-1 and TRBJ1-1; the D gene is possibly TRBD1 (5 bases). This CDR3 region has 15 residues. Deletions cut 1 base from V and 1 base from J, with 10 bases between. Germline V gene sequence: CDR1 WNHNN, CDR2 SYGVQD (reference sequence). CDR3 sequence: CASSEFGRENTEAFF. CDR3 nucleotide sequence: TGCGCCAGCAGTGAGTTCGGCAGGGAGAACACTGAAGCTTTCTTT.

The rearrangement links TRBV18 to TRBJ1-1; maybe TRBD1 (6 bases). Germline loops: CDR1 KGHSH, CDR2 LQKENI. CDR3 length equals 15 residues. V dropped 3 bases and J dropped 0 bases, with 11 bases sitting between them. The chain's CDR3 is CASSPQGSVNTEAFF. CDR3 DNA sequence: TGTGCCAGCTCACCTCAGGGGTCGGTGAACACTGAAGCTTTCTTT.

V gene TRBV6-6 combines with J gene TRBJ1-1; a possible D gene is TRBD1 (6 bases). The CDR3 loop spans 16 amino acids. The V end was cut by 4 bases, the J end by 4 bases, with 19 bases between. The germline V gene has CDR1 MNHNY and CDR2 SVGAGI (reference sequence). The CDR3 here is CASSFPSTIRGTEAFF. CDR3 DNA sequence: TGTGCCAGCAGTTTCCCGAGTACTATCAGGGGCACTGAAGCTTTCTTT.

The chain links TRBV27 to TRBJ1-5; D perhaps matches TRBD1 (6 bases). The V end was cut by 6 bases, the J end by 0 bases, with 15 bases between. CDR1 and CDR2 (germline): MNHEY, SMNVEV (reference sequence). This CDR3 is 16 amino acids long. Written as DNA, the CDR3 is TGTGCCAGCAGGCCTGAGGGGGAAAGTAGCAATCAGCCCCAGCATTTT. This sequence encodes CASRPEGESSNQPQHF.

This chain links TRBV27 with TRBJ2-1; tentative D call: TRBD2 (5 bases). CDR3 size: 14 residues. V dropped 5 bases and J dropped 0 bases, with 8 bases sitting between them. Per germline, CDR1 MNHEY and CDR2 SMNVEV (reference sequence). CDR3 region: CASSPGSSYNEQFF. DNA of the CDR3: TGTGCCAGCAGTCCGGGAAGCTCCTACAATGAGCAGTTCTTC.

The chain couples TRBV30 to TRBJ2-7; 7 nucleotides agree with TRBD1. V dropped 1 base and J dropped 2; count of bases not matched to a gene: 5. The CDR3 spans 14 residues. Germline values: CDR1 GTSNPN, CDR2 SVGIG (reference sequence). DNA of the CDR3: TGTGCCTGGAGTGCAAACAGGGGTCCCTACGAGCAGTACTTC. Its protein is CAWSANRGPYEQYF.

V and J are TRBV5-1 and TRBJ1-1; perhaps TRBD1 as D (6 bases). The CDR3 extends over 14 amino acids. CDR1 is SGHRS and CDR2 is YFSETQ in the germline V gene. Between the trimmed V and J ends, which lost 1 base and 4 bases, there was a span of 11 bases. The CDR3 region is CASSLRTALTEAFF. CDR3 nucleotide sequence: TGCGCCAGCAGCTTGAGGACAGCACTCACTGAAGCTTTCTTT.

CDR3 sequence: CSVLTWGDRGLRGYTF. The CDR3 nucleotides are TGCAGCGTTTTAACGTGGGGGGACAGGGGGCTTCGCGGCTACACCTTC. The V gene is TRBV29-1, the J gene TRBJ1-2; TRBD1 matches 12 bases. Germline V gene sequence: CDR1 SQVTM, CDR2 ANQGSEA. Trimming at V came to 5 bases and at J to 8 bases, leaving 15 bases not matched to a gene. The CDR3 consists of 16 residues.

V gene TRBV19 combines with J gene TRBJ2-2; 11 bases are shared with TRBD1. The CDR3 has 15 amino acids. Germline V lookup: CDR1 LNHDA, CDR2 SQIVND (reference sequence). The junction had 10 bases not matched to a gene; V was cut back by 8 bases and J by 8 bases. DNA of the CDR3: TGTGCCAGTTCCCTAGGACAGGGGGCGGATGGGGAGCTGTTTTTT. Residues: CASSLGQGADGELFF. The entire variable domain, with the rest obtained from reference TRBV19 and TRBJ2-2, is as follows: DGGITQSPKYLFRKEGQNVTLSCEQNLNHDAMYWYRQDPGQGLRLIYYSQIVNDFQKGDIAEGYSVSREKKESFPLTVTSAQKNPTAFYLCASSLGQGADGELFFGEGSRLTVL.

The chain joins TRBV5-1 to TRBJ2-7; TRBD2 matches at 10 bases. Germline-derived CDR1 and CDR2 are SGHRS and YFSETQ. V lost 5 bases to trimming and J lost 1 base; unmatched junction nucleotides: 6. The CDR3 is 15 amino acids. CDR3 amino acids: CASRLTSGESYEQYF. The CDR3 DNA reads as TGCGCCAGCAGACTAACTAGCGGGGAGTCCTACGAGCAGTACTTC.

This clone turned up a few times. V gene TRBV5-1 combines with J gene TRBJ2-3; 8 bases line up with TRBD2. V lost 2 bases, J lost 2 bases, and 4 bases stayed unmatched. This CDR3 comprises 15 residues. Germline CDR1 SGHRS, CDR2 YFSETQ. The CDR3 nucleotides read TGCGCCAGCAGCTTTAGCGGGAAGCACACAGATACGCAGTATTTT. Translated: CASSFSGKHTDTQYF.

The rearrangement joins TRBV6-2 or TRBV6-3 to TRBJ2-2; no clear D. V was pared by 4 bases and J by 6 bases, with 9 bases between. The CDR3 consists of 13 residues. Germline V gives CDR1 MNHEY, CDR2 SVGEGT. The CDR3: CASSFDEAGELFF. DNA for the CDR3: TGTGCCAGCAGTTTCGACGAGGCCGGGGAGCTGTTTTTT.

The chain is built from TRBV4-1 and TRBJ2-1; 7 positions agree with TRBD2. V lost 3 bases and J lost 1; bases outside the gene matches: 3. Looked up from germline, CDR1 is MGHRA and CDR2 is YSYEKL. This CDR3 spans 15 amino acids. The CDR3 bases are TGCGCCAGCAGCCACGGACTAGGATCCTACAATGAGCAGTTCTTC. Translating it yields CASSHGLGSYNEQFF.

This chain uses TRBV18 with TRBJ1-3; 7 nucleotides match TRBD1. This CDR3 has 15 amino acids. Germline assignment: CDR1 KGHSH and CDR2 LQKENI. V shed 1 base, J shed 2 bases, and the junction held 2 bases outside the gene matches. CDR3 sequence reads: CASSPRQGAGNTIYF. In nucleotides, the CDR3 is TGTGCCAGCTCACCACGACAGGGTGCTGGAAACACCATATATTTT.